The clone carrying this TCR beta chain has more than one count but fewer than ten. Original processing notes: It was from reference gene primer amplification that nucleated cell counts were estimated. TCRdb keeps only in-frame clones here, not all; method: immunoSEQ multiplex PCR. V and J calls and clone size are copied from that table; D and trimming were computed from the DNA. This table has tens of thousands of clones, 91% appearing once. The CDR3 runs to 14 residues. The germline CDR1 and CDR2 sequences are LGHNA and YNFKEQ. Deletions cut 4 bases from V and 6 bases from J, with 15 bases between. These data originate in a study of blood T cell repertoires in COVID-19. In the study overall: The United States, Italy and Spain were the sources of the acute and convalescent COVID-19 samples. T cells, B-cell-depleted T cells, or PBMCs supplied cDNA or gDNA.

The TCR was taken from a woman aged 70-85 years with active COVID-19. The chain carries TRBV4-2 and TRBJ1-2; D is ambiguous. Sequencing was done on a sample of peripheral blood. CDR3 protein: CASSPRSDIDGYTF. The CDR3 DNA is TGTGCCAGCAGCCCCCGGTCCGATATTGATGGCTACACCTTC.